The entry below describes one T cell receptor beta chain. Base qualities are not provided; no much larger clone lies one nucleotide away. Synthesis of TCR cDNA relied on 5'RACE template switching, a step that introduced a universal primer site along with unique molecular identifiers. cDNA synthesis was primed from both the TCR alpha and TCR beta constant segments. Two PCR steps were used to amplify libraries, with sample barcodes and sequencing adapters being added in the second step. Sequencing of libraries was performed on Illumina HiSeq 2500 (2x100 bp) or NovaSeq (2x150 bp). The source study handled its data this way. Reads were demultiplexed and collapsed into UMI consensus sequences with MIGEC, and V(D)J alignment was performed with MiXCR. Vaccine-responding clonotypes were defined with edgeR using replicate PBMC samples, requiring FDR below 0.01 and a log2 fold change above 5 up to day 15. Bulk clonotypes were assigned CD4 or CD8 identity according to which sequenced CD4 or CD8 repertoire held them at higher abundance. To estimate the distribution of each clone across memory phenotypes, clonotype frequencies in memory subsets were weighted by FACS-sorted cell numbers. Using fastp trimming at Q25 and MiXCR clonotype assembly, TCRdb reanalyzed the public sequencing data and kept in-frame beta chains. Identical CDR3 protein sequences are pooled into one entry, listed with their most common genes and DNA. TCRdb, rather than the study authors, made the V and J calls. The sample profile shows 9,500 to 15,000 distinct CDR3 sequences; under 6.5% of them were found once. 0.93% of the sample goes to the ten largest clones.

The entry originates in a study of T cells after yellow fever vaccination (dated 2019 in TCRdb). Background on the whole study: Memory subsets (EM, EMRA, CM and Tscm) were sorted on a BD FACS Aria III using CD3, CD45RA, CCR7 and CD95 staining. The SMART-Seq v4 Ultra Low Input RNA kit was used to prepare libraries from fractions with low cell numbers. To follow T-cell clones before and after both primary and booster YFV17D yellow fever vaccination, bulk TCR alpha and beta repertoires underwent longitudinal sequencing. Two healthy male donors, one aged 18 to 29 and one aged 30 to 40 years, made up the cohort. Bulk PBMC replicates and cell subsets were isolated from blood drawn at multiple timepoints before and after both primary and secondary immunization. Sorting of memory subsets took place on days 0, 15 and 45 and at 18 months after primary vaccination, as well as on days 0, 15 and 45 after the 30-year booster.

The paper's findings and limits, for the study overall: A small share of clonotypes occurred in both CD4 and CD8 compartments, likely arising from convergent recombination. Because abundant contaminating clonotypes from the bulk population could be contained in FACS-sorted repertoires, computational filtering was required. Because the study included only two donors, the extent to which the findings can be generalized is limited. After the booster, most clones that had expanded after primary vaccination were detected again (around 96% of CD4 and more than 80% of CD8), suggesting broad maintenance of memory. On day 0, almost all vaccine-responding clonotypes were found to be below detection in the sorted memory subsets. Compared with the primary T-cell response, the secondary T-cell response was weaker but faster, peaking on day 5 rather than day 15.

The sample's treatment or condition, from its label and the paper: live attenuated yellow fever vaccine strain. PBMCs were isolated from peripheral blood using a standard Ficoll-Paque protocol. The RNeasy Micro Kit was used to extract RNA from sorted memory subsets. The CDR3 holds 15 amino acids from the cysteine to the phenylalanine. Of all the DNA, just the CDR3 is kept, 45 bases in frame from base 1. The germline V gene sets CDR1 to MRHNA and CDR2 to SNTAGT. After removal of 3 bases from V and 2 bases from J, the junction retains 4 bases not matched to a gene. Specimen: PBMCs, either bulk or a sorted T-cell subset (CD4+, CD8+, memory, or dextramer-sorted; not recorded which), collected on the day of the yellow fever booster vaccination. The clonotype comes from a man aged 25-40 years who received the YFV17D yellow fever vaccine. The rearrangement combines TRBV6-4 with TRBJ2-5, with 9 bases matching TRBD1. The nucleotides are TGTGCCAGCAGTGAAGGACAGGGGACTCAAGAGACCCAGTACTTC. Its protein is CASSEGQGTQETQYF.